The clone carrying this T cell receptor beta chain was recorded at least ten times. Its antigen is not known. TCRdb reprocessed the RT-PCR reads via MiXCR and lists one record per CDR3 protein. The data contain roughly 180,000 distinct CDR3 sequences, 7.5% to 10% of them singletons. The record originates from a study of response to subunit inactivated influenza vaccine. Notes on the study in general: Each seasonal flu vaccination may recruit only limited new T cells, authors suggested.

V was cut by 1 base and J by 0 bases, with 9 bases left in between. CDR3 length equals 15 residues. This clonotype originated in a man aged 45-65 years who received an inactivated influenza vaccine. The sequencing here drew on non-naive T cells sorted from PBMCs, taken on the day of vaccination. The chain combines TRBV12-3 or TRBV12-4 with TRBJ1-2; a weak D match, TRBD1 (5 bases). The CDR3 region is CASSLGGDPNYGYTF. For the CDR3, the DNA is TGTGCCAGCAGTTTAGGAGGGGACCCTAACTATGGCTACACCTTC.